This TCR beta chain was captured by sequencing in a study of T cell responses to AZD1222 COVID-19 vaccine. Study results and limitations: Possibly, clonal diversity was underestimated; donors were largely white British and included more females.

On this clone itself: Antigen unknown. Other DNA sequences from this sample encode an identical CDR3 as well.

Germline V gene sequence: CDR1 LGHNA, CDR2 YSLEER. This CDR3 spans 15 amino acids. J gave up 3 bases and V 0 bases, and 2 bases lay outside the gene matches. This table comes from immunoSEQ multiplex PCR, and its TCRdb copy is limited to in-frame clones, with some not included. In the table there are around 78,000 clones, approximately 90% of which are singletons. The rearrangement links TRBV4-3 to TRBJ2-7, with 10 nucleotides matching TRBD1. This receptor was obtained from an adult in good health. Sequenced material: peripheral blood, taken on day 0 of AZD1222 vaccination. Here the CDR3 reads CASSQERTGGYEQYF. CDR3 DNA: TGCGCCAGCAGCCAAGAGAGGACAGGGGGCTACGAGCAGTACTTC.